A single sample gave rise to the 26 T cell receptor beta chains below, sequenced in a study of blood T cell repertoires in COVID-19. Sequencing used immunoSEQ multiplex PCR; TCRdb keeps in-frame clones, though not all of them. The sample shows around 91,000 clones, 70% to 85% of them seen only once. The sample taken for sequencing was peripheral blood. Receptors were obtained from a human donor in a cohort sampled during active COVID-19.

V usage is TRBV7-2 and J usage is TRBJ2-5; no clear D gene. V lost 4 bases and J lost 2, with 8 bases in between. Germline CDR1 SGHTA, CDR2 FQGNSA. The CDR3 extends over 13 amino acids. DNA of the CDR3: TGTGCCAGCAGCTCGGAGAAACAAGAGACCCAGTACTTC. It translates to CASSSEKQETQYF.

The chain employs TRBV5-1 and TRBJ2-7; 10 positions match TRBD2. CDR1 is SGHRS and CDR2 is YFSETQ in the germline V gene. After removal of 4 bases from V and 2 bases from J, the junction contained 6 bases not matched to a gene. CDR3 length: 15 residues. The CDR3 reads CASSQRTSGTYEQYF. Written as DNA, the CDR3 is TGCGCCAGCAGCCAAAGGACTAGCGGTACCTACGAGCAGTACTTC. The full variable domain, rest sourced from reference TRBV5-1 and TRBJ2-7, is KAGVTQTPRYLIKTRGQQVTLSCSPISGHRSVSWYQQTPGQGLQFLFEYFSETQRNKGNFPGRFSGRQFSNSRSEMNVSTLELGDSALYLCASSQRTSGTYEQYFGPGTRLTVT.

The chain is built from TRBV4-1 and TRBJ2-6; 9 bases match TRBD2. The CDR3 contains 18 residues. Germline trimming cut 4 bases from V and 6 bases from J; bases unmatched to any gene: 13. Germline lookup yields CDR1 MGHRA and CDR2 YSYEKL. CDR3 protein: CASSRRLADLLEANVLTF. The CDR3 DNA follows: TGCGCCAGCAGCCGCCGACTAGCGGATCTACTCGAGGCCAACGTCCTGACTTTC.

This sequence joins TRBV6-6 and TRBJ1-5; D perhaps matches TRBD1 (6 bases). The CDR3 is 14 amino acids. V was shortened by 6 bases and J by 4 bases, with 13 bases between the two germline ends. CDR1 and CDR2 from the germline V gene are MNHNY and SVGAGI (reference sequence). The CDR3, as DNA: TGTGCCAGCAGCCTAGGACAGATAAATCAGCCCCAGCATTTT. This gives the protein CASSLGQINQPQHF.

This clone was picked up a small number of times. The rearrangement joins TRBV10-3 to TRBJ2-7, with 9 bases fitting TRBD1. The CDR3 length is 15 residues. The J segment lost 3 bases and the V segment lost 9 bases, leaving 12 bases of the junction unmatched. Germline CDR1 reads ENHRY; CDR2 reads SYGVKD. This CDR3 reads CAIGDGGTGNYEQYF. CDR3 nucleotide sequence: TGTGCCATAGGGGATGGGGGGACAGGGAACTACGAGCAGTACTTC.

This clone was seen at least ten times. This chain connects TRBV28 to TRBJ2-7; a possible D gene is TRBD2 (6 bases). The CDR3 runs 15 residues. The V end was cut by 7 bases, the J end by 2 bases, with 18 bases between. Germline V gene data show CDR1 as MDHEN and CDR2 as SYDVKM. CDR3 sequence reads: CASTPKEGYAYEQYF. The CDR3 DNA reads TGTGCCAGCACCCCCAAGGAGGGCTATGCCTACGAGCAGTACTTC.

V usage is TRBV5-6 and J usage is TRBJ2-3; TRBD2 agrees at 11 bases. The germline V gene has CDR1 SGHDT and CDR2 YYEEEE. The J segment lost 4 bases and the V segment lost 2 bases, leaving 6 bases of the junction unmatched. CDR3 length equals 16 residues. Written as DNA, the CDR3 is TGTGCCAGCAGCTTTGGGCTAGCGGGGGGCGCAGATACGCAGTATTTT. Translation gives CASSFGLAGGADTQYF.

The V gene is TRBV4-3, the J gene TRBJ1-6, with D possibly TRBD1 on 6 matching bases. V was cut by 1 base and J by 10 bases, with 17 bases left in between. Germline CDR1 is LGHNA and CDR2 is YSLEER. This CDR3 is built from 16 residues. CDR3 DNA: TGCGCCAGCAGCCAAGGGGGAACAGGGCTGCAATCACCCCTCCACTTT. Its translation: CASSQGGTGLQSPLHF.

The chain recombines TRBV3-1 (or the pseudogene TRBV3-2) with TRBJ1-2; 7 bases fit TRBD1. CDR1 LGHDT and CDR2 YNNKEL come from the germline V gene (reference sequence). The V gene end was trimmed by 1 base and the J gene end by 6 bases; junction bases not matched to a gene: 11. The CDR3 runs 16 residues. In DNA form, the CDR3 reads TGTGCCAGCAGCCAAGTTGGGCACAAGACAGGGAATGGCTACACCTTC. Translating it yields CASSQVGHKTGNGYTF.

The V and J genes are TRBV28 and TRBJ2-7; 10 bases align to TRBD2. J gave up 5 bases and V 8 bases, and 3 bases lay outside the gene matches. This CDR3 has 12 residues. Germline values: CDR1 MDHEN, CDR2 SYDVKM. The CDR3 loop is CASLAGADEQYF. CDR3 DNA: TGTGCCAGCCTAGCGGGAGCTGACGAGCAGTACTTC.

V usage is TRBV27 and J usage is TRBJ1-6, with D perhaps matching TRBD1 (5 bases). The CDR3 length is 15 residues. Germline CDR1 MNHEY, CDR2 SMNVEV (reference sequence). With 6 bases removed from V and 2 bases from J, the gap between germline ends came to 11 bases. For the CDR3, the DNA is TGTGCCAGCAGCTGGGGGGGGGCCTATAATTCACCCCTCCACTTT. Translation gives CASSWGGAYNSPLHF.

The gene calls are TRBV10-3 and TRBJ2-3, with D hard to call. The CDR3 is made up of 15 amino acids. CDR1 and CDR2 (germline): ENHRY, SYGVKD. The V end lost 7 bases, the J end lost 0 bases, and 14 bases lay between the germline ends. The CDR3 bases are TGTGCCATCAAAATTCGCGAGACTAGCACAGATACGCAGTATTTT. It encodes CAIKIRETSTDTQYF.

The V gene is TRBV29-1, the J gene TRBJ2-5; TRBD1 or TRBD2 may be the D gene (5 bases each). CDR3 size: 12 residues. V lost 7 bases and J 2 bases, leaving 11 bases between the germline ends. CDR1 SQVTM and CDR2 ANQGSEA come from the germline V gene. CDR3: CSGGRGQETQYF. The CDR3 region has the DNA TGCAGCGGGGGCCGGGGACAAGAGACCCAGTACTTC.

The chain has TRBV28 and TRBJ2-3; the D gene is possibly TRBD2 (6 bases). In germline, CDR1 is MDHEN, CDR2 SYDVKM. CDR3 length: 15 amino acids. V was pared by 4 bases and J by 2 bases, with 13 bases between. Written as DNA, the CDR3 is TGTGCCAGCAGTTCCGGGACTCAAACCACAGATACGCAGTATTTT. Protein: CASSSGTQTTDTQYF.

CDR3 bases: TGTGCCAGCAGCGCCGGGACTAGCGGGGGGACCCACGAGCAGTACTTC. The encoded protein is CASSAGTSGGTHEQYF. This chain connects TRBV7-6 to TRBJ2-7, with 15 nucleotides matching TRBD2. The V segment lost 5 bases and the J segment 5 bases; nucleotides outside the gene matches: 7. From germline, CDR1 is SGHVS and CDR2 FNYEAQ. The CDR3 is 16 residues long.

This clone was seen more than once but under ten times. V usage is TRBV7-3 and J usage is TRBJ2-3, with D possibly TRBD1 on 6 matching bases. This CDR3 region has 13 residues. CDR1 SGHTA and CDR2 FQGTGA come from the germline V gene. Trimming took off 4 bases at V and 6 bases at J, with 11 bases between the two ends. In DNA, the CDR3 is TGTGCCAGCAGCTCCAACCAGGGGGATACGCAGTATTTT. It translates to CASSSNQGDTQYF.

The chain carries TRBV5-4 and TRBJ2-3; tentative D call: TRBD2 (5 bases). V was cut by 4 bases and J by 1 base, with 13 bases left in between. Germline CDR1 SGHNT, CDR2 YYREEE (reference sequence). The CDR3 covers 15 residues. The CDR3 is CASSPLGEGTDTQYF. CDR3 DNA sequence: TGTGCCAGCAGCCCACTAGGAGAAGGCACAGATACGCAGTATTTT.

The gene calls are TRBV27 and TRBJ1-2; 7 nucleotides agree with TRBD1. The germline V gene encodes CDR1 MNHEY and CDR2 SMNVEV (reference sequence). The CDR3 spans 16 residues. V shed 4 bases and J 3 bases; nucleotides not matched to a gene: 11. The CDR3 loop reads CASSSFSGQEHYGYTF. DNA of the CDR3: TGTGCCAGCAGTTCCTTCTCCGGACAGGAACACTATGGCTACACCTTC.

The chain is built from TRBV5-8 and TRBJ2-1; 10 nucleotides line up with TRBD2. With V trimmed by 4 bases and J by 3 bases, 7 bases remained unmatched. Germline-derived CDR1 and CDR2 are SGHTS and YDEGEE. The CDR3 sequence is 16 residues long. This chain's CDR3 is CASSAGTSDYYNEQFF. CDR3 DNA: TGTGCCAGCAGCGCCGGGACTAGCGACTACTACAATGAGCAGTTCTTC.

This chain links TRBV4-2 with TRBJ1-1; D uncertain. Germline CDR1 is LGHNA and CDR2 is YNFKEQ. Between the trimmed V and J ends, which lost 0 bases and 2 bases, there was a span of 13 bases. CDR3 length: 16 residues. The CDR3 sequence: CASSQDRGLINTEAFF. CDR3 sequence (DNA): TGTGCCAGCAGCCAAGACCGAGGACTTATAAACACTGAAGCTTTCTTT.

The chain employs TRBV20-1 and TRBJ2-7, with D perhaps TRBD1 (5 bases). CDR3 length equals 11 residues. CDR1 is DFQATT, CDR2 SNEGSKA, per germline (reference sequence). Trimming pared 5 bases from V and 5 bases from J, leaving 10 bases between. The CDR3: CSASSGHEQYF. CDR3 in DNA: TGCAGTGCTTCGTCAGGGCACGAGCAGTACTTC.

This chain joins TRBV4-1 and TRBJ1-1, with D possibly TRBD1 on 6 matching bases. Germline V gene sequence: CDR1 MGHRA, CDR2 YSYEKL. V dropped 4 bases and J dropped 3 bases, with 18 bases sitting between them. The CDR3 length is 16 residues. CDR3 protein: CASSPGNRELDTEAFF. The CDR3 DNA sequence: TGCGCCAGCAGCCCAGGGAACAGGGAACTAGACACTGAAGCTTTCTTT.

In nucleotides, the CDR3 is TGTGCCAGCAGCTTGAGTTACGCAAAGGAGCAGTACTTC. Its protein product is CASSLSYAKEQYF. The chain employs TRBV7-9 and TRBJ2-7; D unclear. V gave up 3 bases and J gave up 7 bases, with 13 bases separating them. The V gene's germline CDR1 is SEHNR and CDR2 FQNEAQ (reference sequence). This CDR3 has 13 amino acids.

This rearrangement joins TRBV6-5 to TRBJ2-3; 10 bases fit TRBD1. The CDR3 has 14 amino acids. V lost 7 bases, J lost 4 bases, and 5 bases stayed unmatched. CDR1 and CDR2 (germline): MNHEY, SVGAGI. The CDR3 here is CASNRDRGSDTQYF. The CDR3 region has the DNA TGTGCCAGCAACCGGGACAGGGGATCAGATACGCAGTATTTT.

There are a few counts of this clone. The rearrangement uses TRBV4-2 and TRBJ2-7; 8 nucleotides agree with TRBD1. V lost 0 bases to trimming and J lost 6 bases; unmatched junction nucleotides: 4. Germline loops: CDR1 LGHNA, CDR2 YNFKEQ. The CDR3 extends over 14 amino acids. Here the CDR3 DNA reads TGTGCCAGCAGCCAAGACAGGGGGCTGATCGAGCAGTACTTC. It yields the protein CASSQDRGLIEQYF.

V usage is TRBV7-2 and J usage is TRBJ2-7; 12 nucleotides align to TRBD2. With V trimmed by 5 bases and J by 7 bases, 12 bases remained unmatched. This CDR3 is 16 amino acids long. CDR1 SGHTA and CDR2 FQGNSA come from the germline V gene. CDR3 sequence (DNA): TGTGCCAGCAGCCCAGGGCTAGCGGGAGGGCCGGGAGAGCAGTACTTC. This gives the protein CASSPGLAGGPGEQYF.